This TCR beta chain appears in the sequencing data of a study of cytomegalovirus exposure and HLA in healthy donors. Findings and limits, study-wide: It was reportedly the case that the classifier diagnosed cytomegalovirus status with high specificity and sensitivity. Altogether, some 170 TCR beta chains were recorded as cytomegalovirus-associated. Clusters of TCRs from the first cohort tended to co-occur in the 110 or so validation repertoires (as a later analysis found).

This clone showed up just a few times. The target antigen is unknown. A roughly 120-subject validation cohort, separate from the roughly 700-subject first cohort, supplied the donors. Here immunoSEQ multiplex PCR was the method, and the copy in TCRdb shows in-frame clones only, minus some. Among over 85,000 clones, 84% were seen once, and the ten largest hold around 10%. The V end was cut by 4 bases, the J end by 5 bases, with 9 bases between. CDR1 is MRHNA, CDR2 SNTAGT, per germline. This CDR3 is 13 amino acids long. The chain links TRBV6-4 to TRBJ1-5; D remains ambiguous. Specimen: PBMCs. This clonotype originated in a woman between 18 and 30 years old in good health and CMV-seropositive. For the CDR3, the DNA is TGTGCCAGCAGTGCGGAGGGCTATCAGCCCCAGCATTTT. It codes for CASSAEGYQPQHF.